This passage covers 10 T cell receptor beta chains from one sample sequenced in a study of cytomegalovirus exposure and HLA in healthy donors. The study ran its PCR with 60 Vbeta and 13 Jbeta primers. Clones were read by immunoSEQ multiplex PCR, and TCRdb kept only the in-frame ones, dropping some. Here the sample spans 30,000 to 45,000 clones, approximately 82% being singletons. The sample comprised PBMCs. These receptors were obtained from a woman aged 18 to 35 in good health and CMV-seronegative.

The rearrangement links TRBV27 to TRBJ2-4; TRBD2 matches 12 bases. Losses at the gene ends were 4 bases for V and 0 bases for J; bases not matched to a gene: 22. The CDR3 has 23 amino acids. CDR1 and CDR2 from the germline V gene are MNHEY and SMNVEV (reference sequence). The CDR3 region is CASSSFPLTGTSGSSVAKNIQYF. DNA of the CDR3: TGTGCCAGCAGTTCGTTCCCTTTAACCGGGACTAGCGGGTCGTCCGTAGCCAAAAACATTCAGTACTTC.

This chain joins TRBV9 and TRBJ2-3; 9 bases align to TRBD1. Germline trimming cut 2 bases from V and 4 bases from J; bases unmatched to any gene: 8. Germline V gives CDR1 SGDLS, CDR2 YYNGEE. CDR3 length: 16 amino acids. The CDR3 DNA reads as TGTGCCAGCAGCGTGTACGGGACAGGGAGTCCAGATACGCAGTATTTT. Amino acids: CASSVYGTGSPDTQYF.

This chain uses TRBV5-4 with TRBJ2-2; 8 bases agree with TRBD1. The CDR3 runs 14 residues. CDR1 is SGHNT and CDR2 is YYREEE in the germline V gene (reference sequence). The junction had 3 bases not matched to a gene; V was cut back by 3 bases and J by 5 bases. For the CDR3, the DNA is TGTGCCAGCAGCTGGGGGACAGGTACCGGGGAGCTGTTTTTT. Translating it yields CASSWGTGTGELFF.

V usage is TRBV2 and J usage is TRBJ1-1; no firm D call. Germline V gene lookup returns CDR1 SNHLY and CDR2 FYNNEI. V shed 7 bases and J shed 6 bases, with 15 bases lying between them. The CDR3 totals 13 residues. The DNA for the CDR3 is TGTGCCAGCATCGATTCGTTTACGGCTGAAGCTTTCTTT. Translated, it gives CASIDSFTAEAFF.

This chain connects TRBV4-3 to TRBJ1-5; 9 positions match TRBD1. The junction had 2 bases not matched to a gene; V was cut back by 4 bases and J by 1 base. Germline CDR1 LGHNA, CDR2 YSLEER. The CDR3 is 15 amino acids. The CDR3 DNA sequence: TGCGCCAGCAGCCGCGGACAGGGGAGCAATCAGCCCCAGCATTTT. Amino acids: CASSRGQGSNQPQHF.

V is TRBV5-1 and J is TRBJ1-2; D not resolved. The CDR3 runs 13 residues. Germline assignment: CDR1 SGHRS and CDR2 YFSETQ. V lost 5 bases, J lost 4 bases, and 12 bases lay in between. CDR3 residues: CASRADGSYGYTF. The CDR3 nucleotides read TGCGCCAGCAGAGCGGACGGGTCCTATGGCTACACCTTC. Full variable domain (outside the CDR3, taken from reference TRBV5-1 and TRBJ1-2): KAGVTQTPRYLIKTRGQQVTLSCSPISGHRSVSWYQQTPGQGLQFLFEYFSETQRNKGNFPGRFSGRQFSNSRSEMNVSTLELGDSALYLCASRADGSYGYTFGSGTRLTVV.

This rearrangement joins TRBV2 to TRBJ2-1, with 7 bases that match TRBD2. Per the germline V gene, CDR1 is SNHLY and CDR2 is FYNNEI. The CDR3 loop spans 17 amino acids. V lost 0 bases to trimming and J lost 5 bases; unmatched junction nucleotides: 10. CDR3 nucleotides: TGTGCCAGCAGTGAAGCTCGAGGGGTAGCGGGCCACAATGAGCAGTTCTTC. Translation: CASSEARGVAGHNEQFF.

The chain joins TRBV4-1 to TRBJ1-2; maybe TRBD1 (5 bases). V lost 3 bases and J lost 8, with 13 bases in between. This CDR3 comprises 13 residues. Germline loops: CDR1 MGHRA, CDR2 YSYEKL. CDR3 sequence reads: CASSHLGLRGYTF. The CDR3 nucleotides read TGCGCCAGCAGCCACCTGGGACTCAGGGGCTACACCTTC.

The V and J genes are TRBV9 and TRBJ1-2, with D perhaps TRBD1 (6 bases). V dropped 3 bases and J dropped 0 bases, with 12 bases sitting between them. Germline assignment: CDR1 SGDLS and CDR2 YYNGEE. There are 15 residues in the CDR3. CDR3 bases: TGTGCCAGCAGCGGGGGGGGCTTAGCTAACTATGGCTACACCTTC. Translated, it gives CASSGGGLANYGYTF.

As to this clone: One junction end does not reproduce the germline sequence, and a read error may be involved. The chain carries TRBV7-9 and TRBJ2-7; tentatively, D is TRBD1 (5 bases). This CDR3 is 12 amino acids long. CDR1 and CDR2 (germline): SEHNR, FQNEAQ (reference sequence). In DNA, the CDR3 is TGTTCCAGCAGCCCCGACAGCCACGAGCAGTACTTC. This gives the protein CSSSPDSHEQYF.